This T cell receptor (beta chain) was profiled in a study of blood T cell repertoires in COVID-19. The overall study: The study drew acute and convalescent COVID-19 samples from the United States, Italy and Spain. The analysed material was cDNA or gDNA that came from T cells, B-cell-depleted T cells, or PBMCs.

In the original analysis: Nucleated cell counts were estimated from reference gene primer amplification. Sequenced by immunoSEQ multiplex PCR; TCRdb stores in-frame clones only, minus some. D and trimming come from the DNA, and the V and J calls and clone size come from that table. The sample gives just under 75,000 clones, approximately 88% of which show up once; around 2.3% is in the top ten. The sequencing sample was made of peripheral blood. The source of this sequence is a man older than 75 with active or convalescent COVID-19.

As DNA, the CDR3 is TGCGCCAGCAGCTTGGGCTCGTCAGGAAAAAACATTCAGTACTTC. Amino acids: CASSLGSSGKNIQYF. The chain uses TRBV5-1 and TRBJ2-4, with D hard to call. Trimming shortened V by 0 bases and J by 4 bases, and 11 bases separated the two germline ends. The CDR3 has 15 amino acids. In germline, CDR1 is SGHRS, CDR2 YFSETQ.